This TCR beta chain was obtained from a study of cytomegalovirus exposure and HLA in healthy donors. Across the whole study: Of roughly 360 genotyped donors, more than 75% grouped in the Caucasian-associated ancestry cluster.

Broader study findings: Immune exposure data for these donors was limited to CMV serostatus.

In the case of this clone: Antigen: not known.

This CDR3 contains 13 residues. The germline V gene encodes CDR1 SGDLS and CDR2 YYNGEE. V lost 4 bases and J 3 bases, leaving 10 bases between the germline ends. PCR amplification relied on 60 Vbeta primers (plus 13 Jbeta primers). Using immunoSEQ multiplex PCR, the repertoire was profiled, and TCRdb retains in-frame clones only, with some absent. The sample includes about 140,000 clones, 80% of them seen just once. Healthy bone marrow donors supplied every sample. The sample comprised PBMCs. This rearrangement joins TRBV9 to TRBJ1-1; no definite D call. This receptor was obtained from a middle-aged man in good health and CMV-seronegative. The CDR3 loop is CASSLRHHTEAFF. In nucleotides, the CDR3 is TGTGCCAGCAGCCTAAGACACCACACTGAAGCTTTCTTT.